This is a list of T cell receptor beta chains from one sample in a study of post-analysis software for immune sequencing data. TCRdb fed the PCR reads into MiXCR, producing one record per CDR3 protein. The sample lists some 690,000 distinct CDR3 sequences, 30% occurring once. The sequenced material came from blood. Every receptor here comes from a girl aged 10 to 17 with multiple sclerosis. The CDR3 runs from the conserved cysteine through the conserved F or W. A D gene is named only where the DNA matches it firmly. Clone size is stated in some rows and not others, as once, few, many or a class when expanded.

TRBV7-6,TRBJ1-4,.,.,TGTGCCAGCAGCCCACAACCCGGACTCTCCCTGATGGCAACTAATGAAAAACTGTTTTTT,CASSPQPGLSLMATNEKLFF
TRBV5-5,TRBJ2-7,.,few,TGTGCCAGCAGTCCAGGCCGGTGGGAGCAGTACTTC,CASSPGRWEQYF
TRBV4-3,TRBJ2-6,.,.,TGCGCCAGCAGCCAACGAGTTTCTACAGGGTCTGGGGCCAACGTCCTGACTTTC,CASSQRVSTGSGANVLTF
TRBV6-5,TRBJ1-5,.,few,TGTGCCAGCAGTTTAATGCAGGGCGTTCAGCCCCAGCATTTT,CASSLMQGVQPQHF
TRBV7-6,TRBJ2-1,TRBD2,many,TGTGCCAGCAGCTTTTCGGGGGGCAATGAGCAGTTCTTC,CASSFSGGNEQFF
TRBV9,TRBJ2-1,TRBD2,.,TGTGCCAGCAGCGCCGGGACTAGCGGGAGAATGGTCTACAATGAGCAGTTCTTC,CASSAGTSGRMVYNEQFF
TRBV20-1,TRBJ2-7,.,.,TGCAGTGCCCCCTCGTCGTCCCGTGAACGAAACGAGCAGTACTTC,CSAPSSSRERNEQYF
TRBV27,TRBJ1-2,.,.,TGTGCCAGCAGTTTATCCCCTTCAGGGCTTAGAGGCTACACCTTC,CASSLSPSGLRGYTF
TRBV5-1,TRBJ2-1,TRBD1,once,TGCGCCAGCAGCCCGGGGACAGGGGCCAACCTCTACAATGAGCGGTTCTTC,CASSPGTGANLYNERFF
TRBV7-9,TRBJ2-3,TRBD1,.,TGTGCCAGCAGCCGGCAGGGGGGCACAGATACGCAGTATTTT,CASSRQGGTDTQYF
TRBV28,TRBJ2-5,.,.,TGTGCCAGCAGACTTAGCGGTCAAGAGACCCAGTACTTC,CASRLSGQETQYF
TRBV12-3/TRBV12-4,TRBJ1-2,.,.,TGTGCCAGCAGTTTAGGCAGGGACATTAACTATGGCTACACCTTC,CASSLGRDINYGYTF
TRBV24-1,TRBJ1-1,TRBD1,few,TGTGCCACCAGTGACCCGGACAGGGAGGAAGCTTTCTTT,CATSDPDREEAFF
TRBV18,TRBJ1-1,.,.,TGTGCCAGCTCACCAATGGGGACAAGGAACACTGAAGCTTTCTTT,CASSPMGTRNTEAFF
TRBV7-2,TRBJ2-1,.,few,TGTGCCAGCAGCGGGGCGCATTTAGGGGTCTACAATGAGCAGTTCTTC,CASSGAHLGVYNEQFF
TRBV3-1,TRBJ2-1,.,.,TGTGCCAGCAGCCAAATGGGGGACCCGTTACGTGAGCAGTTCTTC,CASSQMGDPLREQFF
TRBV12-3/TRBV12-4,TRBJ1-1,.,.,TGTGCCAGCAGTTTTGGTCGGAGGAACACTGAAGCTTTCTTT,CASSFGRRNTEAFF
TRBV29-1,TRBJ2-7,.,.,TGCAGCGTTGAAGGCGCGGGGAATGAGCAGTACTTC,CSVEGAGNEQYF
TRBV5-1,TRBJ2-7,.,few,TGCGCCAGCAGCTTGTTAACCCAGGGTCCCTACGAGCAGTACTTC,CASSLLTQGPYEQYF
TRBV5-1,TRBJ1-2,.,few,TGCGCCAGCAGCTTGGAATCCTATGGCTACACCTTC,CASSLESYGYTF
TRBV7-9,TRBJ2-4,.,.,TGTGCCAGCAGCTTATTCCAGGCCGTAAGCGACATTCAGTACTTC,CASSLFQAVSDIQYF
TRBV10-3,TRBJ1-2,TRBD1,few,TGTGCCATCAGCCTACAGGGGGCCCATGGCTACACCTTC,CAISLQGAHGYTF
TRBV3-1,TRBJ2-3,.,.,TGTGCCAGCAGCCAAGATCTCCGGGCAGATACGCAGTATTTT,CASSQDLRADTQYF
TRBV20-1,TRBJ2-7,.,.,TGCAGTGCTAGAGATCGGGACAGCGGGTCTTTAAACGAGCAGTACTTC,CSARDRDSGSLNEQYF